Sequencing of this T cell receptor beta chain was carried out in a study of cytomegalovirus exposure and HLA in healthy donors. Study-level information: Prior work identified 100 million to 130 million unique TCR beta sequences in approximately 180 million T cells. Counted in an early data release were tens of millions of unique TCRs from HLA-typed donors.

The study ran its PCR with 60 Vbeta and 13 Jbeta primers. Sequencing was performed with immunoSEQ multiplex PCR; in TCRdb, only in-frame clones are kept and a portion is missing. The data contain 90,000 to 150,000 clones, roughly 77% of them singletons. The CDR3 covers 17 residues. The V gene's germline CDR1 is SGHTA and CDR2 FQGNSA. Details on this clone: The antigen remains undetermined. Relative to the germline gene, one junction end is altered; a read error may explain this.

General study points: The analysis excluded some indistinguishable V segments, including TRBV6-2 and TRBV6-3. Roughly even sequencing depth across donors was the assumption behind the presence/absence analyses.

The receptor was isolated from a man aged 40-49 years in good health and CMV-seronegative. The material sequenced was PBMCs. This rearrangement joins TRBV7-2 to TRBJ2-6, with 9 bases aligning to TRBD1. In DNA form, the CDR3 reads TGTGCCAGCAACCTACCAACAGGGGGCGCTGGGGCCAACGGCCTGACTTTC. As protein: CASNLPTGGAGANGLTF.